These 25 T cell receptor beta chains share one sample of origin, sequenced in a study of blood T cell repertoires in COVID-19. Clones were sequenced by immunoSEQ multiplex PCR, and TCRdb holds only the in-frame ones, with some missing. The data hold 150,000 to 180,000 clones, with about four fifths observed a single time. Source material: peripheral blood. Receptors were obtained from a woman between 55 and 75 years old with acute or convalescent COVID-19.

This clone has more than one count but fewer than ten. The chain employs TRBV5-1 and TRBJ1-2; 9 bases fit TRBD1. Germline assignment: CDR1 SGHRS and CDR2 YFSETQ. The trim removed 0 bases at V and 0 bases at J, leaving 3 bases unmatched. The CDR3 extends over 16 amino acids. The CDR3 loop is CASSLGQGGANYGYTF. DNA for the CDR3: TGCGCCAGCAGCTTGGGACAGGGGGGAGCTAACTATGGCTACACCTTC.

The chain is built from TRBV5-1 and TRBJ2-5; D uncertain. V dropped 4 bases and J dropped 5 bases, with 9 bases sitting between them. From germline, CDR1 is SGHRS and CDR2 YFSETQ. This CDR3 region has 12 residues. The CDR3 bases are TGCGCCAGCAGCCTCCTTCGGGAGACCCAGTACTTC. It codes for CASSLLRETQYF.

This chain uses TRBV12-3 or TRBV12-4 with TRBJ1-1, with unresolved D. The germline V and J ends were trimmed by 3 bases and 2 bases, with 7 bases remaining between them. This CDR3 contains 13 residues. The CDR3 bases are TGTGCCAGCAGTTTGAACAGAAACACTGAAGCTTTCTTT. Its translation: CASSLNRNTEAFF.

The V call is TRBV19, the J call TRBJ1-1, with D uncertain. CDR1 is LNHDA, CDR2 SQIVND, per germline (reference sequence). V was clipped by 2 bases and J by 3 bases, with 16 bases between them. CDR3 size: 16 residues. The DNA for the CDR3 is TGTGCCAGTAGTATAAGGCGGAGTCCGAGCCACACTGAAGCTTTCTTT. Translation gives CASSIRRSPSHTEAFF.

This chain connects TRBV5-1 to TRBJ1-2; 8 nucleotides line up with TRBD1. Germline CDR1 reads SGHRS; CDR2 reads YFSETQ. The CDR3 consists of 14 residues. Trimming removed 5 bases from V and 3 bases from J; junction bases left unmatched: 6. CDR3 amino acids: CASSLTGEYYGYTF. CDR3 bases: TGCGCCAGCAGTCTGACAGGGGAGTACTATGGCTACACCTTC. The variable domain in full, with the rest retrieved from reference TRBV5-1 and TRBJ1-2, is KAGVTQTPRYLIKTRGQQVTLSCSPISGHRSVSWYQQTPGQGLQFLFEYFSETQRNKGNFPGRFSGRQFSNSRSEMNVSTLELGDSALYLCASSLTGEYYGYTFGSGTRLTVV.

DNA for the CDR3: TGCGCCAGCAGCCCGGGACAGCTTAAAGAGACCCAGTACTTC. Translated: CASSPGQLKETQYF. The V gene is TRBV10-2, the J gene TRBJ2-5; 7 positions match TRBD1. V shed 6 bases, J shed 3 bases, and the junction held 7 bases outside the gene matches. The CDR3 is made up of 14 amino acids. Per the germline V gene, CDR1 is WSHSY and CDR2 is SAAADI.

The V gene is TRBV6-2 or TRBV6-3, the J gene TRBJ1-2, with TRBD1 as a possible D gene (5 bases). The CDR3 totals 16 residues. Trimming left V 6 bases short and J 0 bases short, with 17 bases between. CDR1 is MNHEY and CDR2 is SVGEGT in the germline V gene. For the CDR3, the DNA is TGTGCCAGCAGCACAGAAGGGGTCACGCCTAACTATGGCTACACCTTC. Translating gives CASSTEGVTPNYGYTF.

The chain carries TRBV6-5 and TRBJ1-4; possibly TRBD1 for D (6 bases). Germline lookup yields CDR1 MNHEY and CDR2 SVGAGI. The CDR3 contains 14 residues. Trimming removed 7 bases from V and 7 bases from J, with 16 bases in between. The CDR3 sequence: CASTPAAGAEKLFF. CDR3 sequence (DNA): TGTGCCAGCACCCCGGCGGCAGGGGCTGAAAAACTGTTTTTT.

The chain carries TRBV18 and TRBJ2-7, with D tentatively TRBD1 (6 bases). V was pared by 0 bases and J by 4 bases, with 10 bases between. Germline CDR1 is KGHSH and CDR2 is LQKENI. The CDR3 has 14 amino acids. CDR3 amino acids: CASSPPVGTYEQYF. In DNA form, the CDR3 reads TGTGCCAGCTCACCACCGGTGGGGACATACGAGCAGTACTTC.

In nucleotides, the CDR3 is TGTGCCAGCAGTGAAGAGGGACAGGCGAATTCACCCCTCCACTTT. Its protein product is CASSEEGQANSPLHF. The V gene is TRBV2, the J gene TRBJ1-6, with 8 nucleotides matching TRBD1. CDR3 size: 15 residues. J lost 7 bases, V lost 1 base, and 3 bases had no gene match. Per germline, CDR1 SNHLY and CDR2 FYNNEI.

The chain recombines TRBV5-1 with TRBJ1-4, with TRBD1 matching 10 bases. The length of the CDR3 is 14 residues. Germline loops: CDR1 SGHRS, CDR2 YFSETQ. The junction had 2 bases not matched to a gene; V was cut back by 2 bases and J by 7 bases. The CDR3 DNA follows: TGCGCCAGCAGCTTAGGGACAGGGGCTGAAAAACTGTTTTTT. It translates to CASSLGTGAEKLFF.

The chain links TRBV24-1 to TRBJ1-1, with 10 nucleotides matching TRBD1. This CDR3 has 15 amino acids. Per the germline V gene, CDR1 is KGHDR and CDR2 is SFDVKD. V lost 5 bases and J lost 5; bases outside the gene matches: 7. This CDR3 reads CATSGRQGARTEAFF. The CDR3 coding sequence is TGTGCCACCAGTGGCCGACAGGGGGCGAGGACTGAAGCTTTCTTT.

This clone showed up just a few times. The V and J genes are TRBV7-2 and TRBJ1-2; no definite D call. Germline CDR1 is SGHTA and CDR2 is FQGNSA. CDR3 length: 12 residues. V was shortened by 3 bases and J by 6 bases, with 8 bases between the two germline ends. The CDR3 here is CASSFFGNGYTF. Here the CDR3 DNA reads TGTGCCAGCAGCTTCTTCGGGAATGGCTACACCTTC.

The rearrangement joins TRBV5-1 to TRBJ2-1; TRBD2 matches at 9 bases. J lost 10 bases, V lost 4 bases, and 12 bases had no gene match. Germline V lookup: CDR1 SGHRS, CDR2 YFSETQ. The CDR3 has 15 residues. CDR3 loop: CASSLLRAGGQEQFF. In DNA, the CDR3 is TGCGCCAGCAGCCTGCTTCGGGCGGGGGGGCAAGAGCAGTTCTTC. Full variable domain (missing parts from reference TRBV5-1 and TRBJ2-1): KAGVTQTPRYLIKTRGQQVTLSCSPISGHRSVSWYQQTPGQGLQFLFEYFSETQRNKGNFPGRFSGRQFSNSRSEMNVSTLELGDSALYLCASSLLRAGGQEQFFGPGTRLTVL.

The CDR3, as DNA: TGTGCCAGCAGTGTTGCAGCGGGACACCGTGCCTATAGCAATCAGCCCCAGCATTTT. Translating it yields CASSVAAGHRAYSNQPQHF. The chain employs TRBV6-1 and TRBJ1-5, with TRBD1 as a possible D gene (6 bases). CDR3 length equals 19 residues. The V gene's germline CDR1 is MNHNS and CDR2 SASEGT. V lost 4 bases and J lost 0, with 22 bases in between.

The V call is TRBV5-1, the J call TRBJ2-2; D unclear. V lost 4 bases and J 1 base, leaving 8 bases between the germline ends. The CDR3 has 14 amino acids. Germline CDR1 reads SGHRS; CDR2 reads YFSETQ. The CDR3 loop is CASSLTVNTGELFF. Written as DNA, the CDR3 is TGCGCCAGCAGCCTGACTGTGAACACCGGGGAGCTGTTTTTT. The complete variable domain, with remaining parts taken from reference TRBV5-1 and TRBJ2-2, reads KAGVTQTPRYLIKTRGQQVTLSCSPISGHRSVSWYQQTPGQGLQFLFEYFSETQRNKGNFPGRFSGRQFSNSRSEMNVSTLELGDSALYLCASSLTVNTGELFFGEGSRLTVL.

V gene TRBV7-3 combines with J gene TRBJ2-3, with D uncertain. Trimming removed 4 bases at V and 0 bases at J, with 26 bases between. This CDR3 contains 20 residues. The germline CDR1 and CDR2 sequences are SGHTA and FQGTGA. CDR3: CASSYTTPHSGYVSTDTQYF. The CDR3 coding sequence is TGTGCCAGCAGCTATACAACCCCCCATTCAGGATACGTGAGCACAGATACGCAGTATTTT.

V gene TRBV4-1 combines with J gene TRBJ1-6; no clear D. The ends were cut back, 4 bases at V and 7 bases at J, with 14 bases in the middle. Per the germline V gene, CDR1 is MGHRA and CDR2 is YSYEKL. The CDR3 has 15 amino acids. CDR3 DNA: TGCGCCAGCAGCCTACCTCGTCCGGGGAATTCACCCCTCCACTTT. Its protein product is CASSLPRPGNSPLHF.

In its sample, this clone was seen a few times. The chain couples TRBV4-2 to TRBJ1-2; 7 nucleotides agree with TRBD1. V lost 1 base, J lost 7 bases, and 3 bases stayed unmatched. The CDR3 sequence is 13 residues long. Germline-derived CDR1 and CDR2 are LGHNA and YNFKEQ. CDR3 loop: CASSQGDRGGYTF. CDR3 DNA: TGTGCCAGCAGCCAAGGGGACAGAGGTGGCTACACCTTC.

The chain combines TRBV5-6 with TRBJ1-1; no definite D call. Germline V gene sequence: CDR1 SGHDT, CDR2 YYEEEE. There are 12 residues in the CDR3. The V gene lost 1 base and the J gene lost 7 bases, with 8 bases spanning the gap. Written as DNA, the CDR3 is TGTGCCAGCAGCTTGATTAGTGGTGAAGCTTTCTTT. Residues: CASSLISGEAFF.

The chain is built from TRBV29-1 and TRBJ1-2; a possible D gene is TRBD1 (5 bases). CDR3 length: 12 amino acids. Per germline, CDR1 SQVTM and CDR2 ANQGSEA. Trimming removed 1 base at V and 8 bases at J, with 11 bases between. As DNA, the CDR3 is TGCAGCGTTGAAGGACAGCTTCCGGGCTACACCTTC. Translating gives CSVEGQLPGYTF. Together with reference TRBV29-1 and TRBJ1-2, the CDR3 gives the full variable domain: SAVISQKPSRDICQRGTSLTIQCQVDSQVTMMFWYRQQPGQSLTLIATANQGSEATYESGFVIDKFPISRPNLTFSTLTVSNMSPEDSSIYLCSVEGQLPGYTFGSGTRLTVV.

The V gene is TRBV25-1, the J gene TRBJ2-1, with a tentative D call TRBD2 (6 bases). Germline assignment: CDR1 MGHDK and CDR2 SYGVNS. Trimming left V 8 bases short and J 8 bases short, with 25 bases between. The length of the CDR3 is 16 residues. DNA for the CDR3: TGTGCCAGCCAGCCCGGGGGAAGAGGTCGGGGTGATGAGCAGTTCTTC. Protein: CASQPGGRGRGDEQFF.

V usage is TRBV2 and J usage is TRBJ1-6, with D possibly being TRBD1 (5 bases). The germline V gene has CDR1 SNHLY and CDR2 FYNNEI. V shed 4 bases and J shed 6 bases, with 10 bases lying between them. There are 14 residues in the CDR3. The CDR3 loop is CASSAQVSNSPLHF. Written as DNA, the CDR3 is TGTGCCAGCAGTGCACAGGTCAGTAATTCACCCCTCCACTTT.

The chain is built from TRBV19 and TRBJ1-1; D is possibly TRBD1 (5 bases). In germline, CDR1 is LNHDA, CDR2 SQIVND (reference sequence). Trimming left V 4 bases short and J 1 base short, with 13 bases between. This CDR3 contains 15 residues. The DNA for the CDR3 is TGTGCCAGTAGTAGCAGGGCCTGGGAGAACACTGAAGCTTTCTTT. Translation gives CASSSRAWENTEAFF.

The CDR3 DNA reads as TGTGCCTGGAGTGTAGGCAGGGTGCTCGTCGGGGAGCTGTTTTTT. It codes for CAWSVGRVLVGELFF. This chain joins TRBV30 and TRBJ2-2; weak D call: TRBD1 (5 bases). The germline CDR1 and CDR2 sequences are GTSNPN and SVGIG (reference sequence). The CDR3 loop spans 15 amino acids. V lost 0 bases to trimming and J lost 7 bases, with 15 bases between them.